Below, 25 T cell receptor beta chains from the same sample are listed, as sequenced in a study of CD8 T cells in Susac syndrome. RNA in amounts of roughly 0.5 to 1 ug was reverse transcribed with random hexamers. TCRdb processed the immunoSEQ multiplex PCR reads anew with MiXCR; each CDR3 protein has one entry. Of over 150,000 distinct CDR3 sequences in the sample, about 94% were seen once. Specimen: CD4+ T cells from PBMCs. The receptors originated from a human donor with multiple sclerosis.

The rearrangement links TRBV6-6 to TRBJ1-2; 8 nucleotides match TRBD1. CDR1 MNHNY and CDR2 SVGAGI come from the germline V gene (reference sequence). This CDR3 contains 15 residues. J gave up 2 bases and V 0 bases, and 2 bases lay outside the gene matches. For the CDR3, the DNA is TGTGCCAGCAGTTACTCCACAGGGGGGAACTATGGCTACACCTTC. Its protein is CASSYSTGGNYGYTF.

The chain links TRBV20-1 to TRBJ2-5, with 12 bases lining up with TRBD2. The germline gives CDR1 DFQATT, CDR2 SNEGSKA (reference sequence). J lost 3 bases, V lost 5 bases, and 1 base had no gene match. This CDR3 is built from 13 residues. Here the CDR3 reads CSARTSGEETQYF. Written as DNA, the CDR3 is TGCAGTGCTCGGACTAGCGGGGAAGAGACCCAGTACTTC.

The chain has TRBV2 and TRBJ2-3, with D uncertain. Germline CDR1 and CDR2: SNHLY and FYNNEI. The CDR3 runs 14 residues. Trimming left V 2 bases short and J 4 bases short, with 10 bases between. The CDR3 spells CASSEIVVADTQYF. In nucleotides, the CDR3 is TGTGCCAGCAGTGAAATTGTCGTCGCAGATACGCAGTATTTT.

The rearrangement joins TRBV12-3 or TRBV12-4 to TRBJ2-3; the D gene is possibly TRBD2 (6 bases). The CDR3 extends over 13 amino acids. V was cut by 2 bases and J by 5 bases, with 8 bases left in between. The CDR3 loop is CASSLLGGDTQYF. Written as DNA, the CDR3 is TGTGCCAGCAGTTTACTGGGGGGAGATACGCAGTATTTT.

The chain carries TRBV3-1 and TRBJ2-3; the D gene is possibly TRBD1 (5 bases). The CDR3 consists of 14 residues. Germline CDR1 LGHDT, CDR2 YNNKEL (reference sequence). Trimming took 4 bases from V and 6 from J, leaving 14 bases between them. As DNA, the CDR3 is TGTGCCAGCAGCCCCCTGGCAGGGCAGGATACGCAGTATTTT. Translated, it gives CASSPLAGQDTQYF.

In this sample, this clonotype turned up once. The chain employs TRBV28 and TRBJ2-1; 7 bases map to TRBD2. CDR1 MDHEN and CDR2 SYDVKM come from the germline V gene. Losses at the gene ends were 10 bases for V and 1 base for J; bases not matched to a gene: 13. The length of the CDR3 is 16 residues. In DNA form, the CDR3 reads TGTGCCACTACCCTTTGGGCTAGCGGTTCCTACAATGAGCAGTTCTTC. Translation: CATTLWASGSYNEQFF.

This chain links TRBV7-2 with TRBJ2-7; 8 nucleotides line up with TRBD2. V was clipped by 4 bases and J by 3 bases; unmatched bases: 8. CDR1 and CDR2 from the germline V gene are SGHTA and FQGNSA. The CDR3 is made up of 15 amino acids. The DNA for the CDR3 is TGTGCCAGCAGCTATCGCCCGGGACTAGTCTACGAGCAGTACTTC. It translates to CASSYRPGLVYEQYF.

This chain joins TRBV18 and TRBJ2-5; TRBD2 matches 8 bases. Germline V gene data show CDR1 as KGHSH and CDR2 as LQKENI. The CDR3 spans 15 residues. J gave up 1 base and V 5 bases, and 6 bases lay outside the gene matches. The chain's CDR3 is CASSTLAGLQETQYF. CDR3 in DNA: TGTGCCAGCTCAACCCTAGCGGGTCTCCAAGAGACCCAGTACTTC.

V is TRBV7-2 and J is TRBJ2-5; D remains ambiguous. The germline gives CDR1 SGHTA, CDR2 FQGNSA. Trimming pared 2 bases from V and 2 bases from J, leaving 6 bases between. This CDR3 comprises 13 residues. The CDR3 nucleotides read TGTGCCAGCAGCTTAATGTTACAAGAGACCCAGTACTTC. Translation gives CASSLMLQETQYF.

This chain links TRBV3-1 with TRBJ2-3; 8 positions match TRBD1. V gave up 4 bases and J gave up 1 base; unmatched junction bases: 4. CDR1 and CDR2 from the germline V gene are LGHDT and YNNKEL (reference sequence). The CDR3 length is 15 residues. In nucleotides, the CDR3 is TGTGCCAGCAGCCCATCGGACAGGGGCACAGATACGCAGTATTTT. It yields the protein CASSPSDRGTDTQYF.

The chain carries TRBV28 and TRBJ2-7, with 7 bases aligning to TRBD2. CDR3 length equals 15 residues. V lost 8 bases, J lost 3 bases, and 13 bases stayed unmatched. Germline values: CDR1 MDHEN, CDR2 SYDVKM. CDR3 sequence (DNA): TGTGCCAGCGCACGGGGAGGGGCTGTAAGCTACGAGCAGTACTTC. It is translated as CASARGGAVSYEQYF.

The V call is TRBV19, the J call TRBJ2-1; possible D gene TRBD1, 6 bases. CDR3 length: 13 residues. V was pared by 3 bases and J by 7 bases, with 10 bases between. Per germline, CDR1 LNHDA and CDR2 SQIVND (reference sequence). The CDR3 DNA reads TGTGCCAGTAGTATCACAGGGAGTAATGAGCAGTTCTTC. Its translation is CASSITGSNEQFF. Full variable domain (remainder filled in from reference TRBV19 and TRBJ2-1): DGGITQSPKYLFRKEGQNVTLSCEQNLNHDAMYWYRQDPGQGLRLIYYSQIVNDFQKGDIAEGYSVSREKKESFPLTVTSAQKNPTAFYLCASSITGSNEQFFGPGTRLTVL.

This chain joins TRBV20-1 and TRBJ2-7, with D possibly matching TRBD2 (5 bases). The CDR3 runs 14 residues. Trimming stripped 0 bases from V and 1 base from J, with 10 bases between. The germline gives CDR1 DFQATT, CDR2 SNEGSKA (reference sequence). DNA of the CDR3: TGCAGTGCTAGAGACCCCCGGGGTTCCTACGAGCAGTACTTC. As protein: CSARDPRGSYEQYF.

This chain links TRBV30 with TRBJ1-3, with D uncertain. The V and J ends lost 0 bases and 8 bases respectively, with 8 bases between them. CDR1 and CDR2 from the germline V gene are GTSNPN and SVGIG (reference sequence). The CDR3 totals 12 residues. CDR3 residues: CAWSVHGDTIYF. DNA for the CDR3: TGTGCCTGGAGTGTACATGGGGACACCATATATTTT. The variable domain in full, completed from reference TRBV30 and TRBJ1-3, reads SQTIHQWPATLVQPVGSPLSLECTVEGTSNPNLYWYRQAAGRGLQLLFYSVGIGQISSEVPQNLSASRPQDRQFILSSKKLLLSDSGFYLCAWSVHGDTIYFGEGSWLTVV.

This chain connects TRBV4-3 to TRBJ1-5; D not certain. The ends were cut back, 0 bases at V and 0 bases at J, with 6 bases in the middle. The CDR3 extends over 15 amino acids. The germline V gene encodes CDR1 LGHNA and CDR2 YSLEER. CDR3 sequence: CASSQELYSNQPQHF. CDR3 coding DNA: TGCGCCAGCAGCCAAGAGCTATATAGCAATCAGCCCCAGCATTTT.

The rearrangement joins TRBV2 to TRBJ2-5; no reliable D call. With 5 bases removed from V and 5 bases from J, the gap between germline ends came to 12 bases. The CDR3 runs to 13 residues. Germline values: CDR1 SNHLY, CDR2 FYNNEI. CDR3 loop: CASSTPAIETQYF. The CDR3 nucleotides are TGTGCCAGCAGTACGCCAGCGATTGAGACCCAGTACTTC.

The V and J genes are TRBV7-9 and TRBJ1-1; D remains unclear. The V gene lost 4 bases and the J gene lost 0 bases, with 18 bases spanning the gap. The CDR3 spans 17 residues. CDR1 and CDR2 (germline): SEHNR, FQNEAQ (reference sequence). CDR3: CASSSGRVGSLNTEAFF. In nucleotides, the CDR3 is TGTGCCAGCAGCTCCGGGAGGGTGGGGAGTTTGAACACTGAAGCTTTCTTT.

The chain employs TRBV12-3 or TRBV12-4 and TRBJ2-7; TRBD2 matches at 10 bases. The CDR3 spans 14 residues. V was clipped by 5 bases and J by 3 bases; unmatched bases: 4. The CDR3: CASSGGLASYEQYF. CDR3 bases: TGTGCCAGCAGTGGGGGACTAGCGAGCTACGAGCAGTACTTC.

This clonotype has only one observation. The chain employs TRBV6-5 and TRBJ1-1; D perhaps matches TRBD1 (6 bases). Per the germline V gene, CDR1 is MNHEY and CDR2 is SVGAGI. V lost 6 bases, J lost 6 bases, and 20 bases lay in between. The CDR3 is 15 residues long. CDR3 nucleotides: TGTGCCAGCAGAACAACCGGGGGGCCTTCGTCTGAAGCTTTCTTT. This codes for CASRTTGGPSSEAFF.

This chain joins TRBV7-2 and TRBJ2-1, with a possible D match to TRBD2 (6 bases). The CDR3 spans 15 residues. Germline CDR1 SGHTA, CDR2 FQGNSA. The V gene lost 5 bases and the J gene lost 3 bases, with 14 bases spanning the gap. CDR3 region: CASSRSGSGYNEQFF. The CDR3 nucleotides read TGTGCCAGCAGCCGAAGCGGTAGCGGCTACAATGAGCAGTTCTTC.

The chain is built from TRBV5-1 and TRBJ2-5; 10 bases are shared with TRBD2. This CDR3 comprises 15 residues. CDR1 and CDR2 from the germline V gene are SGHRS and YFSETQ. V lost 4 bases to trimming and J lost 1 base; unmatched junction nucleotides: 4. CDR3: CASSPGLAVQETQYF. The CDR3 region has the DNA TGCGCCAGCAGCCCAGGACTAGCGGTCCAAGAGACCCAGTACTTC. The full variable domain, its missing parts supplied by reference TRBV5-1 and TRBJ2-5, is KAGVTQTPRYLIKTRGQQVTLSCSPISGHRSVSWYQQTPGQGLQFLFEYFSETQRNKGNFPGRFSGRQFSNSRSEMNVSTLELGDSALYLCASSPGLAVQETQYFGPGTRLLVL.

CDR3 in amino acids: CASSQTTGGQPDTQYF. The CDR3 DNA sequence: TGCGCCAGCAGTCAAACGACAGGGGGCCAGCCAGATACGCAGTATTTT. The chain joins TRBV23-1 to TRBJ2-3; 10 nucleotides align to TRBD1. TRBV23-1 is designated an ORF whose function remains uncertain. The CDR3 totals 16 residues. The J segment lost 4 bases and the V segment lost 2 bases, leaving 6 bases of the junction unmatched.

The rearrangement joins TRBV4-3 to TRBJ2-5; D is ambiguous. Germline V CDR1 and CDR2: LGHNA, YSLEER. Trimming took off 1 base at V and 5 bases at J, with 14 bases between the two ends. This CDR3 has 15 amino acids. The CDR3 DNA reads TGCGCCAGCAGCCAAGTTGGGCTATCCAGGGAGACCCAGTACTTC. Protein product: CASSQVGLSRETQYF.

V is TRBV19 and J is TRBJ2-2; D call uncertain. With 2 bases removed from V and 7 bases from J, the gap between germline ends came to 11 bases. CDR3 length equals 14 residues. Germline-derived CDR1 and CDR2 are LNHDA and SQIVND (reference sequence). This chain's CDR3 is CASSISRILGELFF. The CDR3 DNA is TGTGCCAGTAGTATATCCAGAATTCTCGGGGAGCTGTTTTTT.

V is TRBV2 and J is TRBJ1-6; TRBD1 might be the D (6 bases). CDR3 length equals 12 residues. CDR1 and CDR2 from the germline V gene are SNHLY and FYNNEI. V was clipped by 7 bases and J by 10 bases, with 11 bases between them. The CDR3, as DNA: TGTGCCAGCACCTACAGGGTATCACCCCTCCACTTT. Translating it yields CASTYRVSPLHF.